This is a list of T cell receptor beta chains from one sample in a study of blood T cell repertoires in COVID-19. Sequenced by immunoSEQ multiplex PCR; TCRdb stores in-frame clones only, minus some. The table records approximately 34,000 clones, 90% to 95% of them present only once. Sequencing was carried out using peripheral blood. The receptor source for this set is a man aged 55 to 70 with acute or convalescent COVID-19. Both conserved end residues are part of each CDR3. The D gene is left open where the match is weak. Expanded clones get a size class; other rows say once, few or many, or leave the size out.

.	TRBJ2-5	TRBV24-1	.	CATSLGSLGAETQYF	TGTGCCACCAGTCTCGGGTCGCTAGGGGCAGAGACCCAGTACTTC
.	TRBJ2-5	TRBV28	.	CASSSFLGRAPETQYF	TGTGCCAGCAGTTCTTTTCTTGGGAGAGCCCCAGAGACCCAGTACTTC
TRBD1	TRBJ1-2	TRBV6-5	.	CASSQRTGQIFF	TGTGCCAGCAGCCAACGGACAGGGCAGATCTTCTTC
TRBD2	TRBJ2-3	TRBV29-1	.	CSFGTSGRDLFTQYF	TGCAGCTTTGGGACTAGCGGGAGAGATCTCTTTACGCAGTATTTT
TRBD1	TRBJ1-2	TRBV3-1/TRBV3-2	.	CASSPDRGVANYGYTF	TGTGCCAGCAGCCCGGACAGGGGGGTAGCTAACTATGGCTACACCTTC
TRBD1	TRBJ2-7	TRBV7-9	few	CASSHPDRDDEQYF	TGTGCCAGCAGCCACCCCGACAGGGACGACGAGCAGTACTTC
.	TRBJ1-1	TRBV9	.	CASSAGGGTEAFF	TGTGCCAGCAGCGCCGGGGGGGGCACTGAAGCTTTCTTT
TRBD1	TRBJ1-2	TRBV6-1	.	CASSEADRASSTNYGYTF	TGTGCCAGCAGTGAAGCCGACAGGGCCTCGTCGACAAACTATGGCTACACCTTC
.	TRBJ2-1	TRBV3-1/TRBV3-2	.	CASSQERWAGSYNEQFF	TGTGCCAGCAGCCAAGAACGATGGGCAGGCTCCTACAATGAGCAGTTCTTC
.	TRBJ1-5	TRBV25-1	.	CASSAGGNQPQHF	TGTGCCAGCAGTGCAGGGGGCAATCAGCCCCAGCATTTT